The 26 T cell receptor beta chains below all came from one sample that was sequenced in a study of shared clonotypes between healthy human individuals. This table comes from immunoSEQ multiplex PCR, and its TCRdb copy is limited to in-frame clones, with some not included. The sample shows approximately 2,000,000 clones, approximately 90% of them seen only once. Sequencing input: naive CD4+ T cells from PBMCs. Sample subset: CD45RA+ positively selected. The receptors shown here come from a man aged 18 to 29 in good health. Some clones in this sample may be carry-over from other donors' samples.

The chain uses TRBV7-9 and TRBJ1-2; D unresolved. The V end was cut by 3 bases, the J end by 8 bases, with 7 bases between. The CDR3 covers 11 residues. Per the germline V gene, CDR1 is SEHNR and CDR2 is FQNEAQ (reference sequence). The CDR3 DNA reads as TGTGCCAGCAGCTTTTTGCGCGGCTACACCTTC. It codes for CASSFLRGYTF.

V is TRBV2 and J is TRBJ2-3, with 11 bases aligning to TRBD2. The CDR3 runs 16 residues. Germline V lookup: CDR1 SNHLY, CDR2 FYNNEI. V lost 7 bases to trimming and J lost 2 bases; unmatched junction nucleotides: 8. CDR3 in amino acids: CASTGTSGQNTDTQYF. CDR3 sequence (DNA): TGTGCCAGCACTGGGACTAGCGGCCAAAACACAGATACGCAGTATTTT.

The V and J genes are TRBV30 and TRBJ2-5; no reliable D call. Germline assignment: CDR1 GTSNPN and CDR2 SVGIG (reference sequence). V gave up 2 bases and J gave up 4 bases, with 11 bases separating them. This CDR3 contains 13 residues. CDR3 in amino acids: CAWSIIPRETQYF. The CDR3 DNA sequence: TGTGCCTGGAGTATAATCCCCCGAGAGACCCAGTACTTC.

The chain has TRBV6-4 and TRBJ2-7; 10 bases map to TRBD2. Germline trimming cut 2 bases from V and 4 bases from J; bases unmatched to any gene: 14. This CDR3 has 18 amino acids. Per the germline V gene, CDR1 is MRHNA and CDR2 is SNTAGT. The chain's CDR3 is CASSDGKREGPDLYEQYF. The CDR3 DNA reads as TGTGCCAGCAGTGACGGTAAGCGGGAGGGACCAGACCTATACGAGCAGTACTTC.

The CDR3 loop reads CASSLGRQGAGAFF. The DNA of the CDR3 is TGCGCCAGCAGCTTAGGACGACAGGGGGCGGGCGCTTTCTTT. V gene TRBV5-1 combines with J gene TRBJ1-1; 10 bases fit TRBD1. The CDR3 is 14 amino acids. Germline trimming cut 2 bases from V and 11 bases from J; bases unmatched to any gene: 9. The germline V gene has CDR1 SGHRS and CDR2 YFSETQ.

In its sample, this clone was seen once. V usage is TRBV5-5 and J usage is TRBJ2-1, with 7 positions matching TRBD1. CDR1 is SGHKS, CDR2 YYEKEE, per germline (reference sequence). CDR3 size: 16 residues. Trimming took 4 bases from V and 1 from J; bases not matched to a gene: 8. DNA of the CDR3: TGTGCCAGCAGCAGCCCCAACAGGGGATCCTACAATGAGCAGTTCTTC. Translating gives CASSSPNRGSYNEQFF. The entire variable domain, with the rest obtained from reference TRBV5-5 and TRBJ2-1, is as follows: DAGVTQSPTHLIKTRGQQVTLRCSPISGHKSVSWYQQVLGQGPQFIFQYYEKEERGRGNFPDRFSARQFPNYSSELNVNALLLGDSALYLCASSSPNRGSYNEQFFGPGTRLTVL.

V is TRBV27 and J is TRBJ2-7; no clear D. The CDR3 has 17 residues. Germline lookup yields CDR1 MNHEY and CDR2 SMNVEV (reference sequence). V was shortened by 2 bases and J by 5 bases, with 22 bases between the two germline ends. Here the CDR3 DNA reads TGTGCCAGCAGTTTAACTCCAGGCGCCTGGTTTGGGGACGAGCAGTACTTC. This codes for CASSLTPGAWFGDEQYF.

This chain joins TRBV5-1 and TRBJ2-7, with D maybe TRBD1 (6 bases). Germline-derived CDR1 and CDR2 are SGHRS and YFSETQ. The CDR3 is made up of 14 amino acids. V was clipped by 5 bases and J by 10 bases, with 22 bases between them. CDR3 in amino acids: CASRGWTDSLEQYF. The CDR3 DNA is TGCGCCAGCAGGGGGTGGACAGATTCCCTCGAACAGTACTTC.

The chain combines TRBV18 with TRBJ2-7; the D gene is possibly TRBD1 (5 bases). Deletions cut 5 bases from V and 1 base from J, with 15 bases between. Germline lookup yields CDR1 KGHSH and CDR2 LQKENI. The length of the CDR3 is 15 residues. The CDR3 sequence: CASSSNLDSSYEQYF. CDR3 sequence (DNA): TGTGCCAGCTCATCCAACTTAGACAGTTCCTACGAGCAGTACTTC.

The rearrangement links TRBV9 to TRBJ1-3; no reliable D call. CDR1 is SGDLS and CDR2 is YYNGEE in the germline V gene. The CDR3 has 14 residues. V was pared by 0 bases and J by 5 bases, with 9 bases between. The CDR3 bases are TGTGCCAGCAGCGTAGAAGGGATTAGAAACACCATATATTTT. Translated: CASSVEGIRNTIYF.

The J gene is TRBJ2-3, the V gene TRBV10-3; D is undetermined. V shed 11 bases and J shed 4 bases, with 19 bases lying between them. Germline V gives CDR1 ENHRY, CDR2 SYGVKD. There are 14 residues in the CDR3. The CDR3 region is CAVRPFSGSDTQYF. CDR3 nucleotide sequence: TGTGCCGTCCGCCCCTTCTCCGGGTCAGATACGCAGTATTTT.

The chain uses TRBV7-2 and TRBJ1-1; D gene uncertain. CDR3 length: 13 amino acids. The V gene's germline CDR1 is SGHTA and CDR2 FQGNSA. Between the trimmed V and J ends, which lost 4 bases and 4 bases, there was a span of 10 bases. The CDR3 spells CASSYFISTEAFF. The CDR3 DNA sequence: TGTGCCAGCAGCTATTTTATCTCCACTGAAGCTTTCTTT.

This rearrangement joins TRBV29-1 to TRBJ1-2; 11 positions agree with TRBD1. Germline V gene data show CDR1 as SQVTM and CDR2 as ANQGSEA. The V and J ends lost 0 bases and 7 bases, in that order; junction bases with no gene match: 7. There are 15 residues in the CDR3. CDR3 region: CSVEDRGTGGSGYTF. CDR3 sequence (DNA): TGCAGCGTTGAAGATCGTGGGACAGGGGGAAGTGGCTACACCTTC. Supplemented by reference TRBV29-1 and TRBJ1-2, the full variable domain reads SAVISQKPSRDICQRGTSLTIQCQVDSQVTMMFWYRQQPGQSLTLIATANQGSEATYESGFVIDKFPISRPNLTFSTLTVSNMSPEDSSIYLCSVEDRGTGGSGYTFGSGTRLTVV.

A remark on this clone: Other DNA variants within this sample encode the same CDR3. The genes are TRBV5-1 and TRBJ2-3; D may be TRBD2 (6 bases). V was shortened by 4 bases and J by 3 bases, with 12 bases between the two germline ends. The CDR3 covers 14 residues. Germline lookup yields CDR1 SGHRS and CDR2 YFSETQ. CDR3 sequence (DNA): TGCGCCAGCAGCCTGGGGGGTGATACAGATACGCAGTATTTT. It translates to CASSLGGDTDTQYF.

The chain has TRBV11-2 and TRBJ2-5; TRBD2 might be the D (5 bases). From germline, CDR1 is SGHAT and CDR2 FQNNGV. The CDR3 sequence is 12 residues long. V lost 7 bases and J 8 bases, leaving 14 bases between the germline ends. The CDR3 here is CASTRSRETQYF. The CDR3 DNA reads TGTGCCAGCACCCGTAGCCGGGAAACCCAGTACTTC. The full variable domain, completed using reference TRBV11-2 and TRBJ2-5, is EAGVAQSPRYKIIEKRQSVAFWCNPISGHATLYWYQQILGQGPKLLIQFQNNGVVDDSQLPKDRFSAERLKGVDSTLKIQPAKLEDSAVYLCASTRSRETQYFGPGTRLLVL.

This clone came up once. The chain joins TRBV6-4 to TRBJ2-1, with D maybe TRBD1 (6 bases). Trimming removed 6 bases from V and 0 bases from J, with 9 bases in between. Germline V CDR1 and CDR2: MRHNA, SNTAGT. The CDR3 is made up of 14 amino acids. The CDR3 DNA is TGTGCCAGCAGCGGACAGATCTCCTACAATGAGCAGTTCTTC. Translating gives CASSGQISYNEQFF.

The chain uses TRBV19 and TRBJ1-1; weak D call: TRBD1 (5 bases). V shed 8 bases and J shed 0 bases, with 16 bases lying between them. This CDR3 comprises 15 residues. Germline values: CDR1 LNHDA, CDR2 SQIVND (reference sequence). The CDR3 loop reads CASSFSGTLNTEAFF. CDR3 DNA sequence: TGTGCCAGTTCCTTTTCAGGGACCCTGAACACTGAAGCTTTCTTT.

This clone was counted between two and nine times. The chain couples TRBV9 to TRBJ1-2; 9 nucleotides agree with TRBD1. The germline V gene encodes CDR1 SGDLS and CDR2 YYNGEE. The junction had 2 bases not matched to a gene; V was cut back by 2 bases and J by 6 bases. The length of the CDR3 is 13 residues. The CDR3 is CASSVGTGNGYTF. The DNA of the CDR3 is TGTGCCAGCAGCGTGGGGACAGGGAATGGCTACACCTTC.

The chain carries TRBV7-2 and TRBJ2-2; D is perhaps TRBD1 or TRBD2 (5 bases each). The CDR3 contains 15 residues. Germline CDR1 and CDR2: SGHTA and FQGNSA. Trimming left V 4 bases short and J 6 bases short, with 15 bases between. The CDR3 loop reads CASSSRGTHAGELFF. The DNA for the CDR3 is TGTGCCAGCAGCTCCAGAGGGACCCACGCCGGGGAGCTGTTTTTT.

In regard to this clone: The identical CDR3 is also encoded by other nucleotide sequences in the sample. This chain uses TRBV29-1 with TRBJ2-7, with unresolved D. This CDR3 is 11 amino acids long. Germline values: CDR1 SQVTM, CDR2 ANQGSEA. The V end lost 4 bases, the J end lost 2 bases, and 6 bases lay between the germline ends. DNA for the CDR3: TGCAGCGTTGGTGGGACCTACGAGCAGTACTTC. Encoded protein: CSVGGTYEQYF.

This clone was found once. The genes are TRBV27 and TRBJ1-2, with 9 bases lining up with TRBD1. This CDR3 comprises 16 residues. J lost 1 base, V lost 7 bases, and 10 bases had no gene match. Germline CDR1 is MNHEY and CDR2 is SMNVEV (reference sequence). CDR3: CASTPLGDRDNYGYTF. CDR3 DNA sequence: TGTGCCAGCACCCCCCTGGGGGACAGGGATAACTATGGCTACACCTTC.

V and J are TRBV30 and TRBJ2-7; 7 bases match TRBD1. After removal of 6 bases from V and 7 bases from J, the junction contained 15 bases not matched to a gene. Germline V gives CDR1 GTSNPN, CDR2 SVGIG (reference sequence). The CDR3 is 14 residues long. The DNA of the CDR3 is TGTGCCTGCACGAGGACAGGCTCTGGAAGGGAGCAGTACTTC. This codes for CACTRTGSGREQYF.

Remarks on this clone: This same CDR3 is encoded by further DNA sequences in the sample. CDR3 sequence reads: CASSLASTGELFF. CDR3 bases: TGTGCCAGCAGCTTGGCAAGCACCGGGGAGCTGTTTTTT. The chain joins TRBV28 to TRBJ2-2; D not certain. Germline assignment: CDR1 MDHEN and CDR2 SYDVKM. V lost 6 bases and J lost 4, with 9 bases in between. This CDR3 has 13 amino acids.

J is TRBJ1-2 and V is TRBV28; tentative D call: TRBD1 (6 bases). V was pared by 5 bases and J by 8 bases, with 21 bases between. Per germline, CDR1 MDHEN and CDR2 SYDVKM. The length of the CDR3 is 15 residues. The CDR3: CASSAPSLGTRGYTF. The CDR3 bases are TGTGCCAGCAGTGCCCCGAGTTTAGGGACACGAGGCTACACCTTC.

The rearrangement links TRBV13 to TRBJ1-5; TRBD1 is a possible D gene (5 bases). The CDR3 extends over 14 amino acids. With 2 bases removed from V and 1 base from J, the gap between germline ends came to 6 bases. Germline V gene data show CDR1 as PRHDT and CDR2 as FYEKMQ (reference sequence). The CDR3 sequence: CASSLQGSNQPQHF. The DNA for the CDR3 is TGTGCCAGCAGCTTACAGGGCAGCAATCAGCCCCAGCATTTT.

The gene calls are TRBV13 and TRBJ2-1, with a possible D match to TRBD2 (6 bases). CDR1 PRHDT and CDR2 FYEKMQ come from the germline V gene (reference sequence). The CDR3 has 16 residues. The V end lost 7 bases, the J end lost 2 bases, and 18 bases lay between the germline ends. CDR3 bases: TGTGCCAGCAATTTTCGTGGGACTGGAGCCTACAATGAGCAGTTCTTC. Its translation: CASNFRGTGAYNEQFF.